The text below deals with one TCR beta chain. These data are taken from a study of blood T cell repertoires in COVID-19. The CDR3 loop spans 16 amino acids. Germline-derived CDR1 and CDR2 are SGHRS and YFSETQ. V lost 4 bases, J lost 5 bases, and 12 bases stayed unmatched. Sequencing used immunoSEQ multiplex PCR; TCRdb keeps in-frame clones, though not all of them. The sample contains roughly 120,000 clones, approximately 80% of which appear only once. The sample comprised peripheral blood. The TCR originated in a middle-aged woman with acute or convalescent COVID-19. The chain uses TRBV5-1 and TRBJ2-5; 9 positions match TRBD2. The CDR3 loop is CASSPLAGIGRETQYF. The DNA of the CDR3 is TGCGCCAGCAGCCCACTAGCGGGCATAGGACGGGAGACCCAGTACTTC. Full variable domain (remainder filled in from reference TRBV5-1 and TRBJ2-5): KAGVTQTPRYLIKTRGQQVTLSCSPISGHRSVSWYQQTPGQGLQFLFEYFSETQRNKGNFPGRFSGRQFSNSRSEMNVSTLELGDSALYLCASSPLAGIGRETQYFGPGTRLLVL.